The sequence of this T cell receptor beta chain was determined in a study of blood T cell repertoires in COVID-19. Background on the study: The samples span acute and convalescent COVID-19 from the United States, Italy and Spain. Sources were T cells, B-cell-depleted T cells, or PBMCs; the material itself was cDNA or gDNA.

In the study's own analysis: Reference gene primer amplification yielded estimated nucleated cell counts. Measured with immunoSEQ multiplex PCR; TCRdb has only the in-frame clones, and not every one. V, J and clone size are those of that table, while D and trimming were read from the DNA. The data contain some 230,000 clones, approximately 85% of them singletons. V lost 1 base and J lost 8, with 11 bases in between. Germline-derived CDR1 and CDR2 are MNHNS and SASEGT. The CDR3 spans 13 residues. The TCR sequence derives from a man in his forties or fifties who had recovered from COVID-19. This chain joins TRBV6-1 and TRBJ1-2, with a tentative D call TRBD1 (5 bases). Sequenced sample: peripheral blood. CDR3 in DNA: TGTGCCAGCAGTGAAGACAGGCAAGAAGGCTACACCTTC. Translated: CASSEDRQEGYTF.